A single T cell receptor (beta chain) is shown here with its context. Antigen unknown. The source of the sample is a study of T cell repertoires in cytomegalovirus infection. V lost 9 bases and J lost 6, with 12 bases in between. This CDR3 is 12 amino acids long. Germline lookup yields CDR1 LNHDA and CDR2 SQIVND (reference sequence). Whole-study results and caveats: Dominant in the ex vivo response were TCR beta clonotypes restricted by HLA-C and specific for CMV. Using cumulative public TCR beta family frequency, the authors identified those who carried CMV together with the relevant HLA.

Using its own MiXCR run on the reads, TCRdb lists one record per CDR3 protein. The sample contains 250,000 to 300,000 distinct CDR3 sequences, about 20% of which appear only once. This chain joins TRBV19 and TRBJ2-1; the D gene is possibly TRBD2 (5 bases). The origin of this receptor is a human donor in good health (CMV status not recorded). Some clones in this sample may be carry-over from other donors' samples. Specimen: cultured PBMCs, collected from culture after CMV antigen stimulation. CDR3 DNA: TGTGCCAGCGGCACTAGAGTCAATGAGCAGTTCTTC. It translates to CASGTRVNEQFF.